One sample yielded the 15 T cell receptor beta chains listed below, sequenced in a study of a mutant IDH1 vaccine in newly diagnosed glioma. These receptors have no identified antigens. Profiled with immunoSEQ multiplex PCR; TCRdb holds only in-frame clones, not every one. The repertoire holds tens of thousands of clones, with around 90% as singletons. Time point: week 5, during vaccination. It was 300 ug of mutant IDH1 20-mer peptide that made up each vaccine dose, given with topical imiquimod. The sample was PBMCs, taken from a glioma patient whose treatment included an IDH1 peptide vaccine. The receptors come from a woman in her forties or fifties with glioma.

The J gene is TRBJ2-1, the V gene TRBV18, with D uncertain. Germline V gene lookup returns CDR1 KGHSH and CDR2 LQKENI. V was shortened by 2 bases and J by 5 bases, with 7 bases between the two germline ends. The CDR3 sequence is 13 residues long. The CDR3 DNA reads as TGTGCCAGCTCACCAACCGCGAACAATGAGCAGTTCTTC. Its translation is CASSPTANNEQFF.

The CDR3: CASRTGTKSGELFF. The DNA for the CDR3 is TGTGCCAGCAGAACCGGGACTAAAAGCGGGGAGCTGTTTTTT. The chain couples TRBV28 to TRBJ2-2, with TRBD2 matching 7 bases. CDR1 and CDR2 (germline): MDHEN, SYDVKM. The CDR3 is 14 amino acids. V was clipped by 6 bases and J by 7 bases; unmatched bases: 8.

The chain has TRBV27 and TRBJ2-2, with 13 bases fitting TRBD2. Germline CDR1 and CDR2: MNHEY and SMNVEV (reference sequence). This CDR3 comprises 14 residues. After removal of 6 bases from V and 7 bases from J, the junction contained 2 bases not matched to a gene. The chain's CDR3 is CASSWTSGGGELFF. CDR3 DNA sequence: TGTGCCAGCAGCTGGACTAGCGGGGGCGGGGAGCTGTTTTTT.

CDR3 DNA sequence: TGCGCCAGCAGCTTGGAAAGGAACTATGGCTACACCTTC. Protein sequence: CASSLERNYGYTF. This chain connects TRBV5-1 to TRBJ1-2, with unresolved D. Germline-derived CDR1 and CDR2 are SGHRS and YFSETQ. Trimming removed 0 bases from V and 2 bases from J, with 5 bases in between. The CDR3 sequence is 13 residues long.

The chain couples TRBV4-1 to TRBJ2-7; D possibly uses TRBD1 or TRBD2 (5 bases each). The V end was cut by 5 bases, the J end by 6 bases, with 14 bases between. CDR1 MGHRA and CDR2 YSYEKL come from the germline V gene. This CDR3 region has 13 residues. The CDR3 spells CASSSRDEREQYF. DNA for the CDR3: TGCGCCAGCAGCTCTCGGGACGAACGCGAGCAGTACTTC.

This clone came up once. The rearrangement links TRBV2 to TRBJ2-1; TRBD1 matches at 7 bases. The ends lost 0 bases at V and 6 bases at J; junction bases unmatched: 8. Germline-derived CDR1 and CDR2 are SNHLY and FYNNEI. The CDR3 has 16 residues. The CDR3 sequence is CASSEAPDRAGNEQFF. Written as DNA, the CDR3 is TGTGCCAGCAGTGAAGCGCCCGACAGGGCAGGCAATGAGCAGTTCTTC.

This chain uses TRBV6-1 with TRBJ1-1, with 8 bases that match TRBD1. V lost 5 bases, J lost 7 bases, and 9 bases stayed unmatched. The CDR3 has 14 amino acids. The V gene's germline CDR1 is MNHNS and CDR2 SASEGT. DNA of the CDR3: TGTGCCAGCAGTCGACAGGGGTCGGCCATTGAAGCTTTCTTT. Its translation is CASSRQGSAIEAFF.

The V gene is TRBV7-8, the J gene TRBJ1-4; the D is unclear. V lost 5 bases and J 8 bases, leaving 12 bases between the germline ends. Germline values: CDR1 SGHVS, CDR2 FQNEAQ. This CDR3 is 13 amino acids long. CDR3 amino acids: CASSPRVQEKLFF. The CDR3 DNA reads TGTGCCAGCAGCCCCCGGGTCCAAGAAAAACTGTTTTTT. The variable domain in full, completed from reference TRBV7-8 and TRBJ1-4, reads GAGVSQSPRYKVAKRGQDVALRCDPISGHVSLFWYQQALGQGPEFLTYFQNEAQLDKSGLPSDRFFAERPEGSVSTLKIQRTQQEDSAVYLCASSPRVQEKLFFGSGTQLSVL.

The J gene is TRBJ2-5, the V gene TRBV6-6; D is unresolved. With the DNA end fitting TRBJ2-7 better, the J assignment may be wrong. This CDR3 comprises 15 residues. Germline V gene sequence: CDR1 MNHNY, CDR2 SVGAGI (reference sequence). The CDR3, as DNA: TGTGCCAGCAACGATCAGGTCGCGAGCTCCTACGAGCAGTACTTC. Protein: CASNDQVASSYEQYF.

V is TRBV2 and J is TRBJ2-2; 7 nucleotides match TRBD1. The CDR3 runs 15 residues. V lost 5 bases, J lost 4 bases, and 7 bases stayed unmatched. Germline loops: CDR1 SNHLY, CDR2 FYNNEI. DNA for the CDR3: TGTGCCAGCAGTCCTGGGACAGAGACCACCGGGGAGCTGTTTTTT. Translation: CASSPGTETTGELFF.

This clone appeared a single time. The rearrangement uses TRBV2 and TRBJ1-6, with 8 bases identical to TRBD1. CDR3 length equals 14 residues. Trimming cost V 3 bases and J 9 bases; bases outside gene matches: 4. Germline V gives CDR1 SNHLY, CDR2 FYNNEI. In nucleotides, the CDR3 is TGTGCCAGCAGTGACTACAGGGGGAGTTCACCCCTCCACTTT. This translates into CASSDYRGSSPLHF.

The chain is built from TRBV5-8 and TRBJ2-7, with D uncertain. The length of the CDR3 is 11 residues. The V and J ends lost 2 bases and 2 bases respectively, with 2 bases between them. From germline, CDR1 is SGHTS and CDR2 YDEGEE. For the CDR3, the DNA is TGTGCCAGCAGCTTAACCTACGAGCAGTACTTC. Its translation is CASSLTYEQYF.

The chain carries TRBV21-1 and TRBJ2-7; the table names TRBD2, a call not compared with the DNA. TRBV21-1 counts as a pseudogene. The CDR3 spans 15 residues. The DNA for the CDR3 is TGTGCCAGCAGCAAGACTAGCGGGAGCCATTACGAGCAGTACTTC. Its protein product is CASSKTSGSHYEQYF.

This chain uses TRBV10-2 with TRBJ2-1; 11 bases fit TRBD2. The ends lost 5 bases at V and 7 bases at J; junction bases unmatched: 7. The germline gives CDR1 WSHSY, CDR2 SAAADI. The length of the CDR3 is 15 residues. Written as DNA, the CDR3 is TGCGCCAGCAGTTGGACTAGCGGGCCTGGGAATGAGCAGTTCTTC. This encodes CASSWTSGPGNEQFF.

This chain links TRBV30 with TRBJ1-4; maybe TRBD1 (5 bases). The V gene's germline CDR1 is GTSNPN and CDR2 SVGIG (reference sequence). The CDR3 spans 14 residues. V was pared by 0 bases and J by 4 bases, with 9 bases between. CDR3 in amino acids: CAWSVRGGNEKLFF. The DNA for the CDR3 is TGTGCCTGGAGTGTACGGGGGGGTAATGAAAAACTGTTTTTT.